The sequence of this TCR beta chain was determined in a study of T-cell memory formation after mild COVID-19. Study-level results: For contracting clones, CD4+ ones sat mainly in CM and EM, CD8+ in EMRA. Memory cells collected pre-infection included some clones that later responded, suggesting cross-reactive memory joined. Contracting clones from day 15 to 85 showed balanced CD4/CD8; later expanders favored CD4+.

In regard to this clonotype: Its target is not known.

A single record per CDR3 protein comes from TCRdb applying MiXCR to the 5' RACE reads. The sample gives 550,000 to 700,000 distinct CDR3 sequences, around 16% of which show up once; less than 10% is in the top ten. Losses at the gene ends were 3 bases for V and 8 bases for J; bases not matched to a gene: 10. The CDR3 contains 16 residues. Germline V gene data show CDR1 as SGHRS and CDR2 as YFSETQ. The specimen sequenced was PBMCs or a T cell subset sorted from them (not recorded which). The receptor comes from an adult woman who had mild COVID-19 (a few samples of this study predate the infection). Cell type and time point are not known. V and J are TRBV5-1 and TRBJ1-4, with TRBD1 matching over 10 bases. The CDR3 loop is CASSWGQGISGEKLFF. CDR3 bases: TGCGCCAGCAGCTGGGGACAGGGGATAAGTGGAGAAAAACTGTTTTTT.